This TCR beta chain is drawn from a study of cytomegalovirus exposure and HLA in healthy donors. Findings of the study overall: The study labeled more than 150 TCR beta chains cytomegalovirus-associated.

Unmatched junction bases numbered 3, after V lost 4 bases and J lost 4 bases. CDR3 size: 13 residues. From germline, CDR1 is SGHAT and CDR2 FQNNGV. It was with 60 Vbeta and 13 Jbeta primers that the PCR ran. Generated by immunoSEQ multiplex PCR, the TCRdb table keeps only in-frame clones and is missing some. Of about 120,000 clones listed, around 86% are singletons. A word on this clone: Its antigen is still unknown.

This TCR was recovered from a man younger than 40 in good health and CMV-seronegative. Specimen: PBMCs. This rearrangement joins TRBV11-2 to TRBJ1-1; 7 bases fit TRBD1. CDR3 sequence: CASSSNRGTEAFF. The CDR3 DNA follows: TGTGCCAGCAGCTCGAACAGGGGCACTGAAGCTTTCTTT.